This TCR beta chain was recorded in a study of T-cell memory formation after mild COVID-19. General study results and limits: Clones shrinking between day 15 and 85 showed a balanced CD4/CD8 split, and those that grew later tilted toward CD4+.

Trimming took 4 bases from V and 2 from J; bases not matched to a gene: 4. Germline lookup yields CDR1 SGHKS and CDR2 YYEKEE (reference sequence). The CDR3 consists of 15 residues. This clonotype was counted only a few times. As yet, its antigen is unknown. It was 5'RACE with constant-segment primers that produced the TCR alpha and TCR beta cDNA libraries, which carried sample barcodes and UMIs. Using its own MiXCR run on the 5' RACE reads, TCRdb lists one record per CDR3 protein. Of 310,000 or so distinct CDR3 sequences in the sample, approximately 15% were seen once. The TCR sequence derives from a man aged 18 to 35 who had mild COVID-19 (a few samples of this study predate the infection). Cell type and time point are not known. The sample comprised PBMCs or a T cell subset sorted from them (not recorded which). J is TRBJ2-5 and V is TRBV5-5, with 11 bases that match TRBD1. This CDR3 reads CASSRTGGKQETQYF. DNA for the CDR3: TGTGCCAGCAGCAGGACAGGGGGCAAGCAAGAGACCCAGTACTTC.